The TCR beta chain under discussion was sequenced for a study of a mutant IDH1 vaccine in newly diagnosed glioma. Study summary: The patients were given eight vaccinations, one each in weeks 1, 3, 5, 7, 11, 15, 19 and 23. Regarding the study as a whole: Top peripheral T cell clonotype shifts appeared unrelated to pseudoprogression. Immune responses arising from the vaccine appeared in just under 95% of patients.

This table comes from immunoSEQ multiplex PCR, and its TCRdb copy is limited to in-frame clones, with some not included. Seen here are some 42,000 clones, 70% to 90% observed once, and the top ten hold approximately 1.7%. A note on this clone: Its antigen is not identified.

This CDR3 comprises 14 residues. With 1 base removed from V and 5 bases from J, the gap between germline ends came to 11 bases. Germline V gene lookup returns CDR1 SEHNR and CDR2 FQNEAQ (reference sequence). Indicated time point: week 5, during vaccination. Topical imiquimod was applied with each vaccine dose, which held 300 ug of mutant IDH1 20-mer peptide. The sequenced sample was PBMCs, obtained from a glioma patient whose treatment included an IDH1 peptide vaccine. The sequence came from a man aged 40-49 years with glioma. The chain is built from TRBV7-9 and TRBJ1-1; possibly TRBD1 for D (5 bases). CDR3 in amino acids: CASSLELRGTEAFF. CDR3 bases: TGTGCCAGCAGCTTAGAATTACGGGGGACTGAAGCTTTCTTT.